The 30 T cell receptor beta chains in this list originate from one sample, sequenced in a study of cytomegalovirus exposure and HLA in healthy donors. Both 60 Vbeta primers and 13 Jbeta primers went into the PCR. Measured with immunoSEQ multiplex PCR; TCRdb has only the in-frame clones, and not every one. The sample has approximately 80,000 clones, and its top ten clones hold 3.5% to 4%. Sequenced sample: PBMCs. The receptors originated from a man aged 18 to 35 in good health and CMV-seropositive.

The chain joins TRBV5-1 to TRBJ2-7; 10 bases match TRBD1. The CDR3 contains 15 residues. V lost 2 bases, J lost 3 bases, and 5 bases stayed unmatched. The V gene's germline CDR1 is SGHRS and CDR2 YFSETQ. CDR3 protein: CASSLGDRGYYEQYF. DNA for the CDR3: TGCGCCAGCAGCTTAGGGGACAGGGGCTACTACGAGCAGTACTTC.

Comment on this clone: An end of the junction does not agree with germline; a read error may underlie this. This chain links TRBV6-5 with TRBJ1-1; D ambiguous. Germline V gives CDR1 MNHEY, CDR2 SVGAGI. This CDR3 is 15 amino acids long. CDR3 coding DNA: TGTGCCGGCAGTATCGAGATGAGGGCGGCCACTGAAGCTTTCTTT. It translates to CAGSIEMRAATEAFF.

The gene calls are TRBV6-5 and TRBJ1-5; 7 bases map to TRBD1. CDR1 is MNHEY, CDR2 SVGAGI, per germline. V shed 6 bases, J shed 3 bases, and the junction held 8 bases outside the gene matches. The CDR3 is made up of 15 amino acids. The CDR3 protein is CASRNTGQINQPQHF. CDR3 coding DNA: TGTGCCAGCAGGAACACGGGACAGATCAATCAGCCCCAGCATTTT.

V is TRBV5-1 and J is TRBJ2-2, with 8 positions matching TRBD1. Germline V gene sequence: CDR1 SGHRS, CDR2 YFSETQ. The length of the CDR3 is 18 residues. The junction had 10 bases not matched to a gene; V was cut back by 3 bases and J by 0 bases. In nucleotides, the CDR3 is TGCGCCAGCAGCTCCCACATACGGACAGGGACGAACACCGGGGAGCTGTTTTTT. As protein: CASSSHIRTGTNTGELFF.

V and J are TRBV5-4 and TRBJ2-7, with TRBD1 as a possible D gene (6 bases). Germline CDR1 SGHNT, CDR2 YYREEE (reference sequence). The CDR3 is made up of 13 amino acids. V gave up 10 bases and J gave up 2 bases, with 16 bases separating them. CDR3 bases: TGTGCCCTCCGATACAGGGCCGCCTACGAGCAGTACTTC. It encodes CALRYRAAYEQYF.

This chain uses TRBV27 with TRBJ1-2; possible D gene TRBD1, 5 bases. The CDR3 contains 14 residues. CDR1 MNHEY and CDR2 SMNVEV come from the germline V gene (reference sequence). V was pared by 5 bases and J by 3 bases, with 13 bases between. The CDR3 DNA sequence: TGTGCCAGCAGTCAAACGACAGCCCACTATGGCTACACCTTC. This sequence encodes CASSQTTAHYGYTF.

The chain is built from TRBV7-6 and TRBJ1-1; 7 bases match TRBD1. Germline V gene sequence: CDR1 SGHVS, CDR2 FNYEAQ. The CDR3 contains 14 residues. Unmatched junction bases numbered 3, after V lost 5 bases and J lost 0 bases. The CDR3 sequence: CASSPTGMNTEAFF. The CDR3, as DNA: TGTGCCAGCAGCCCGACAGGGATGAACACTGAAGCTTTCTTT.

The chain joins TRBV10-3 to TRBJ2-3; perhaps TRBD1 as D (5 bases). The CDR3 contains 15 residues. The V end was cut by 2 bases, the J end by 0 bases, with 9 bases between. CDR1 is ENHRY, CDR2 SYGVKD, per germline. CDR3 amino acids: CAISEPRESTDTQYF. DNA of the CDR3: TGTGCCATCAGTGAGCCCAGGGAAAGCACAGATACGCAGTATTTT.

The chain has TRBV7-6 and TRBJ1-2; TRBD1 is a possible D gene (5 bases). The V gene lost 5 bases and the J gene lost 4 bases, with 14 bases spanning the gap. CDR1 and CDR2 (germline): SGHVS, FNYEAQ. CDR3 length: 14 amino acids. The CDR3 DNA is TGTGCCAGCAGCCCCCTTGCAGGGCCCTATGGCTACACCTTC. It codes for CASSPLAGPYGYTF.

The genes are TRBV30 and TRBJ1-6, with D unclear. With 4 bases removed from V and 10 bases from J, the gap between germline ends came to 17 bases. The CDR3 runs to 14 residues. Germline assignment: CDR1 GTSNPN and CDR2 SVGIG (reference sequence). CDR3 sequence: CAWNLGRVGSPLHF. As DNA, the CDR3 is TGTGCCTGGAACTTAGGGAGGGTTGGATCACCCCTCCACTTT.

V and J are TRBV13 and TRBJ2-2, with D possibly being TRBD2 (6 bases). The CDR3 is made up of 15 amino acids. Trimming took off 3 bases at V and 3 bases at J, with 11 bases between the two ends. Per germline, CDR1 PRHDT and CDR2 FYEKMQ (reference sequence). The CDR3 here is CASSLGGVYTGELFF. The CDR3 DNA follows: TGTGCCAGCAGCTTGGGGGGTGTGTACACCGGGGAGCTGTTTTTT.

The V call is TRBV5-1, the J call TRBJ2-1, with 7 bases lining up with TRBD1. There are 15 residues in the CDR3. Trimming cost V 4 bases and J 4 bases; bases outside gene matches: 8. The germline V gene encodes CDR1 SGHRS and CDR2 YFSETQ. The DNA of the CDR3 is TGCGCCAGCAGCCCAGAAGGACAGGAGTACAATGAGCAGTTCTTC. Its translation is CASSPEGQEYNEQFF.

The chain uses TRBV9 and TRBJ1-2, with TRBD1 matching over 11 bases. CDR1 is SGDLS and CDR2 is YYNGEE in the germline V gene. J lost 7 bases, V lost 6 bases, and 11 bases had no gene match. The CDR3 runs 15 residues. CDR3 amino acids: CASTSGGTGGIGYTF. Here the CDR3 DNA reads TGTGCCAGCACCTCAGGGGGGACAGGGGGGATTGGCTACACCTTC.

The V call is TRBV19, the J call TRBJ2-7, with D maybe TRBD1 (7 bases). The V gene lost 10 bases and the J gene lost 2 bases, with 21 bases spanning the gap. Germline-derived CDR1 and CDR2 are LNHDA and SQIVND (reference sequence). There are 15 residues in the CDR3. CDR3 sequence: CATAGGRPGAYEQYF. CDR3 nucleotides: TGTGCCACCGCAGGGGGGCGCCCAGGGGCCTACGAGCAGTACTTC.

This chain links TRBV7-9 with TRBJ2-3, with 7 positions matching TRBD2. CDR1 SEHNR and CDR2 FQNEAQ come from the germline V gene (reference sequence). The CDR3 has 16 residues. V shed 2 bases, J shed 3 bases, and the junction held 8 bases outside the gene matches. The CDR3 DNA reads TGTGCCAGCAGCTTAAAAAGGGCTAGCGGTACAGATACGCAGTATTTT. Its translation is CASSLKRASGTDTQYF.

The chain combines TRBV7-9 with TRBJ2-6; no reliable D call. V was shortened by 4 bases and J by 1 base, with 8 bases between the two germline ends. Germline CDR1 reads SEHNR; CDR2 reads FQNEAQ (reference sequence). The CDR3 runs 15 residues. CDR3 coding DNA: TGTGCCAGCAGCTCCCCCCAGTCTGGGGCCAACGTCCTGACTTTC. Encoded protein: CASSSPQSGANVLTF.

The chain employs TRBV6-1 and TRBJ2-2, with a tentative D call TRBD2 (7 bases). V was clipped by 2 bases and J by 5 bases, with 18 bases between them. Germline CDR1 reads MNHNS; CDR2 reads SASEGT. The CDR3 covers 17 residues. The CDR3 loop is CASSERGRGTKTGELFF. For the CDR3, the DNA is TGTGCCAGCAGTGAAAGGGGGAGGGGCACAAAAACCGGGGAGCTGTTTTTT.

This chain links TRBV2 with TRBJ2-7, with 11 positions matching TRBD1. CDR3 length: 14 amino acids. The V segment lost 10 bases and the J segment 3 bases; nucleotides outside the gene matches: 8. CDR1 is SNHLY, CDR2 FYNNEI, per germline. The CDR3 DNA reads as TGTGCCACTCAACCGGACAGGGGGCTCTACGAGCAGTACTTC. Translated: CATQPDRGLYEQYF.

This sequence joins TRBV4-2 and TRBJ2-1, with D perhaps matching TRBD2 (5 bases). The CDR3 sequence is 13 residues long. Looked up from germline, CDR1 is LGHNA and CDR2 is YNFKEQ. The V gene lost 4 bases and the J gene lost 8 bases, with 12 bases spanning the gap. The CDR3 is CASSLRDGDEQFF. The CDR3 DNA reads TGTGCCAGCAGCCTGAGGGATGGAGATGAGCAGTTCTTC.

The V and J genes are TRBV9 and TRBJ1-1; TRBD1 might be the D (6 bases). V dropped 0 bases and J dropped 2 bases, with 8 bases sitting between them. The germline V gene has CDR1 SGDLS and CDR2 YYNGEE. The CDR3 runs to 14 residues. CDR3 sequence: CASSVGTENTEAFF. CDR3 DNA: TGTGCCAGCAGCGTAGGGACAGAAAACACTGAAGCTTTCTTT.

The chain joins TRBV11-2 to TRBJ2-2; D is uncertain. Germline CDR1 and CDR2: SGHAT and FQNNGV. CDR3 length: 13 residues. With 2 bases removed from V and 5 bases from J, the gap between germline ends came to 6 bases. CDR3 DNA: TGTGCCAGCAGCTTAACGCGGACCGGGGAGCTGTTTTTT. Translation: CASSLTRTGELFF.

The chain combines TRBV19 with TRBJ2-7; a weak D match, TRBD2 (6 bases). Looked up from germline, CDR1 is LNHDA and CDR2 is SQIVND (reference sequence). The length of the CDR3 is 14 residues. Trimming removed 2 bases from V and 5 bases from J, with 13 bases in between. The CDR3 DNA reads TGTGCCAGTAGTATATGGGCGGGCGGGGACGAGCAGTACTTC. It yields the protein CASSIWAGGDEQYF.

V is TRBV18 and J is TRBJ2-7; D might be TRBD1 (5 bases). Germline V gene lookup returns CDR1 KGHSH and CDR2 LQKENI. V was shortened by 0 bases and J by 3 bases, with 12 bases between the two germline ends. The CDR3 is 15 amino acids. The CDR3 DNA follows: TGTGCCAGCTCACCACCGACAGACACCCACTACGAGCAGTACTTC. Its protein product is CASSPPTDTHYEQYF.

The chain combines TRBV7-2 with TRBJ1-2; the D gene is possibly TRBD1 (6 bases). V was trimmed by 4 bases and J by 3 bases, leaving 15 bases between them. Germline CDR1 reads SGHTA; CDR2 reads FQGNSA. The CDR3 spans 15 residues. CDR3 coding DNA: TGTGCCAGCAGCTCGAACAGGGAATGGGACTATGGCTACACCTTC. Translating it yields CASSSNREWDYGYTF.

The V call is TRBV6-5, the J call TRBJ2-7; 9 bases are shared with TRBD1. The germline V gene has CDR1 MNHEY and CDR2 SVGAGI. CDR3 length: 15 amino acids. The V segment lost 6 bases and the J segment 4 bases; nucleotides outside the gene matches: 10. The CDR3 loop is CASSRGTGPSYEQYF. CDR3 DNA sequence: TGTGCCAGCAGCCGCGGGACAGGGCCATCGTACGAGCAGTACTTC.

The V call is TRBV30, the J call TRBJ1-2, with D perhaps matching TRBD1 (6 bases). This CDR3 spans 15 amino acids. Trimming left V 0 bases short and J 5 bases short, with 16 bases between. Per the germline V gene, CDR1 is GTSNPN and CDR2 is SVGIG (reference sequence). CDR3 region: CAWSVKGVEAYGYTF. CDR3 nucleotide sequence: TGTGCCTGGAGTGTAAAGGGGGTTGAGGCATATGGCTACACCTTC.

The chain joins TRBV20-1 to TRBJ1-2; D is uncertain. The germline V gene encodes CDR1 DFQATT and CDR2 SNEGSKA (reference sequence). Trimming stripped 5 bases from V and 6 bases from J, with 7 bases between. The CDR3 is made up of 10 amino acids. CDR3 coding DNA: TGCAGTGCTTTTAATAATGGCTACACCTTC. Its translation is CSAFNNGYTF.

V is TRBV5-1 and J is TRBJ2-7; 8 positions match TRBD1. V lost 0 bases and J lost 6; bases outside the gene matches: 5. CDR3 length: 14 amino acids. Germline V CDR1 and CDR2: SGHRS, YFSETQ. This CDR3 is CASSLESGGSEQYF. The CDR3 coding sequence is TGCGCCAGCAGCTTGGAGTCAGGGGGCTCCGAGCAGTACTTC.

The CDR3 region is CASSTTGGTEAFF. CDR3 sequence (DNA): TGTGCCAGCAGTACTACGGGGGGGACTGAAGCTTTCTTT. This rearrangement joins TRBV6-1 to TRBJ1-1; a possible D gene is TRBD1 (5 bases). CDR3 length: 13 amino acids. Per germline, CDR1 MNHNS and CDR2 SASEGT. V lost 5 bases to trimming and J lost 5 bases, with 12 bases between them.

A word on this clone: Within the sample, other DNA sequences also encode this same CDR3. The CDR3 loop is CASSPHPRTYEQYF. DNA for the CDR3: TGTGCCAGCTCACCACACCCCCGAACTTACGAGCAGTACTTC. The genes are TRBV18 and TRBJ2-7; D is uncertain. CDR1 and CDR2 (germline): KGHSH, LQKENI. V was cut by 1 base and J by 4 bases, with 11 bases left in between. This CDR3 has 14 amino acids.